This T cell receptor beta chain was found in a study of T cell responses to AZD1222 COVID-19 vaccine. Study results and limitations: Researchers report vaccine-associated CD4 TCRs spanning spike, with dominance at 160-218 and 743-854. Close to half of all spike-specific TCRs reportedly target regions of the variants that are unmutated. Increased Spike-specific TCR breadth and depth were observed after two AZD1222 doses. White British donors predominated, females outnumbered males, and clonal diversity was possibly underestimated.

Note on this clone: Its specificity is unknown.

The CDR3 totals 15 residues. From germline, CDR1 is MNHEY and CDR2 SVGAGI. Germline trimming cut 6 bases from V and 4 bases from J; bases unmatched to any gene: 9. Measured with immunoSEQ multiplex PCR; TCRdb has only the in-frame clones, and not every one. The sample shows roughly 200,000 clones, more than 85% of them seen only once. The V call is TRBV6-5, the J call TRBJ1-2; TRBD1 aligns across 9 bases. The sequences come from peripheral blood, collected 28 days after the second AZD1222 dose. This sequence was found in an adult who received the AZD1222 COVID-19 vaccine. The CDR3 nucleotides are TGTGCCAGCAGAAAACAGGGGGCGCAGGGCTATGGCTACACCTTC. Its translation is CASRKQGAQGYGYTF.